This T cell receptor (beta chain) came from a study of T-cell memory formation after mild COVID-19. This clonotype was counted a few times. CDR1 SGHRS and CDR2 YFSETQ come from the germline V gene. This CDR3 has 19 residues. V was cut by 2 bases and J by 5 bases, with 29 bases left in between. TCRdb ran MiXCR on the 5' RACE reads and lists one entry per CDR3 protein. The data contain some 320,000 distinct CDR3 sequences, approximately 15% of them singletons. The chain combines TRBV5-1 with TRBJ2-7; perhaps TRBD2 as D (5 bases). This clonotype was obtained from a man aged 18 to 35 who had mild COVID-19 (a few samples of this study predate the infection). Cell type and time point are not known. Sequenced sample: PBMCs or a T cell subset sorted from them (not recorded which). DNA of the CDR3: TGCGCCAGCAGCTTAACGTGGGGAGTAACTGGGATGGAGAGCAACGAGCAGTACTTC. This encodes CASSLTWGVTGMESNEQYF.